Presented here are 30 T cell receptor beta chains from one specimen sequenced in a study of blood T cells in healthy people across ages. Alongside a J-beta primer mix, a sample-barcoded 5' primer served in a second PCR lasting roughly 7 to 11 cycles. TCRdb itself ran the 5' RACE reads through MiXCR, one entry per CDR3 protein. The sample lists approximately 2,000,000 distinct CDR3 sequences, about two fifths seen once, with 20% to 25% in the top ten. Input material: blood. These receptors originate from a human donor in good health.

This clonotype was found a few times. The CDR3 region has the DNA TGTGCCAGCAGCTTACCCCCTGGGGACGAGCAGTACTTC. Translating gives CASSLPPGDEQYF. This sequence joins TRBV5-6 and TRBJ2-4; D remains unclear. The end of the DNA fits TRBJ2-7 better, so the J call may be wrong. The CDR3 length is 13 residues. Germline V CDR1 and CDR2: SGHDT, YYEEEE.

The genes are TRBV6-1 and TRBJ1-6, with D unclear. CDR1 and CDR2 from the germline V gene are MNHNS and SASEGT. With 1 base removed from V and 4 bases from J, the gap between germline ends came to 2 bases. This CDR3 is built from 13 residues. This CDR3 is CASSEEYNSPLHF. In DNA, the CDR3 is TGTGCCAGCAGTGAAGAGTATAATTCACCCCTCCACTTT.

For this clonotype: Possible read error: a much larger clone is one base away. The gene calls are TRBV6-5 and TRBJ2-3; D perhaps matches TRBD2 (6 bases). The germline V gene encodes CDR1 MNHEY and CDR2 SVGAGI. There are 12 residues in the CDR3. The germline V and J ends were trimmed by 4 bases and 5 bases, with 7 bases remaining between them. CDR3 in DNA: TGTGCCAGCAGTTGGGGGGAAGATACGCAGTATTTT. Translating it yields CASSWGEDTQYF.

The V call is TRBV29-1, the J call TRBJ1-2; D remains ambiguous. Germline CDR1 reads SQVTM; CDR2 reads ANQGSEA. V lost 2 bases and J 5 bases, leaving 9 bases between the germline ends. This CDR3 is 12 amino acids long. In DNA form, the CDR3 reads TGCAGCGTTGAATCGCGCGGGTATGGCTACACCTTC. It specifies CSVESRGYGYTF.

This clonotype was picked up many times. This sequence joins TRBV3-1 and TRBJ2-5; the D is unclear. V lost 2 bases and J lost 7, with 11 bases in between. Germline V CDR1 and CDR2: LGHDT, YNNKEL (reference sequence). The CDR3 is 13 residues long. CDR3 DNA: TGTGCCAGCAGCCAATCTAAACATGGGACCCAGTACTTC. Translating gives CASSQSKHGTQYF.

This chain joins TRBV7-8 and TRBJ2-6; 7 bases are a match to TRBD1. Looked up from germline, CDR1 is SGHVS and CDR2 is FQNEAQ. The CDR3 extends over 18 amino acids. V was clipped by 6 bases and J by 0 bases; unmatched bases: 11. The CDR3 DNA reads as TGTGCCAGCAGGCGGAAGAGGGGGCCCTCCTCTGGGGCCAACGTCCTGACTTTC. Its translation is CASRRKRGPSSGANVLTF.

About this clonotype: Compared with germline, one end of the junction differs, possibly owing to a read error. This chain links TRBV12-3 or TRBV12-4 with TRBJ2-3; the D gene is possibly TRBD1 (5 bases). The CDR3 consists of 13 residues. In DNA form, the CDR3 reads TGTGCCAGCACCCCTGGACACACAGATATGCAGTATTTT. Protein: CASTPGHTDMQYF.

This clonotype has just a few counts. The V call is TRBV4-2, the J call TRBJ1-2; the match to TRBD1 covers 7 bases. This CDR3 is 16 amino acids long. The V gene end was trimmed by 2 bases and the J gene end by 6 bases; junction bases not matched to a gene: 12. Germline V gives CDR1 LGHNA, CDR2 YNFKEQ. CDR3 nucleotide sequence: TGTGCCAGCAGCCAACCGATAGGAACAGGGGCCCATGGCTACACCTTC. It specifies CASSQPIGTGAHGYTF.

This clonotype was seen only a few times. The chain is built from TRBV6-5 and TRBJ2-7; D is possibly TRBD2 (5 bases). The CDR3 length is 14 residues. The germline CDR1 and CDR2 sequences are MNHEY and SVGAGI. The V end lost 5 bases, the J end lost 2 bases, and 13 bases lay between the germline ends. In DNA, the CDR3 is TGTGCCAGCAGTCAACCCGGGATGCCCTACGAGCAGTACTTC. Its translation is CASSQPGMPYEQYF.

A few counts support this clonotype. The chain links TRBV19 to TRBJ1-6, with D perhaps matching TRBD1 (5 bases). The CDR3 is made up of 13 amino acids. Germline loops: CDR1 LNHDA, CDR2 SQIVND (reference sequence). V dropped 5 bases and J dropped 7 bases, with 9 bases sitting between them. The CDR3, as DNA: TGTGCCAGTAGTCCCAGGGAAAATTCACCCCTCCACTTT. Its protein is CASSPRENSPLHF.

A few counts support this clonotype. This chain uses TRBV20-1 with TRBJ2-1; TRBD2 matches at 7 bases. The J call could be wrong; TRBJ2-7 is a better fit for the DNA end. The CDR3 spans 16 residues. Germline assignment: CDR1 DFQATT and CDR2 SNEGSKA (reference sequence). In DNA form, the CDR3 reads TGCAGTGCTAGAGGAGGGCGGGACTACTCCTACAATGAGCAGTACTTC. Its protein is CSARGGRDYSYNEQYF.

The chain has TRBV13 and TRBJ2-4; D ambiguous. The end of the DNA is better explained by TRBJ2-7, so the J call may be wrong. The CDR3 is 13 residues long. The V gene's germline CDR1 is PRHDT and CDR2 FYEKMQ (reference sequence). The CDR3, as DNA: TGTGCCAGCAGCTTCTTACTACAAGACGAGCAGTACTTC. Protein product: CASSFLLQDEQYF.

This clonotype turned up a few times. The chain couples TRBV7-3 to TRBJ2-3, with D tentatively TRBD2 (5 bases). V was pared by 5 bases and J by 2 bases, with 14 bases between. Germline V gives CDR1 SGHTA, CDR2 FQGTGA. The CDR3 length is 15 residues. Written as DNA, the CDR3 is TGTGCCAGCAGCCAAAACGGGATCAACACAGATACGCAGTATTTT. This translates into CASSQNGINTDTQYF.

DNA for the CDR3: TGTGCCAGCAGTTCCCACGACAGGGGCTTTAACAATGAGCAGTACTTC. It encodes CASSSHDRGFNNEQYF. The genes are TRBV6-2 or TRBV6-3 and TRBJ2-5, with 8 bases lining up with TRBD1. Germline V gene data show CDR1 as MNHEY and CDR2 as SVGEGT. CDR3 length: 16 residues. The trim removed 4 bases at V and 11 bases at J, leaving 18 bases unmatched.

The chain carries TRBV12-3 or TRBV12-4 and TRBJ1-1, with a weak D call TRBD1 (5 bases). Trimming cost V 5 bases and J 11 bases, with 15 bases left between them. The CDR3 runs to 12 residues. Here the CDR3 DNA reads TGTGCCAGCAGTCCGGGGGACCAACCGGCTTTCTTT. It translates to CASSPGDQPAFF.

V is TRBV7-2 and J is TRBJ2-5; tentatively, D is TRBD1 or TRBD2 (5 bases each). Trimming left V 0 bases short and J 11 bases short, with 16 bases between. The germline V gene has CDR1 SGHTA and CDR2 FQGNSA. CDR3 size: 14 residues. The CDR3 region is CASSLAGSVGEQYF. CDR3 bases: TGTGCCAGCAGCTTAGCTGGCAGCGTGGGGGAGCAGTACTTC.

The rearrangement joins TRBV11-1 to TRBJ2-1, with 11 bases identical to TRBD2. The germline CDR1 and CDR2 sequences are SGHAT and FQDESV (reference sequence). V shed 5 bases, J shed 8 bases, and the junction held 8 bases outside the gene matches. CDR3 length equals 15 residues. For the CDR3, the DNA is TGTGCCAGCAGCACAATAGCGGGGGGGCGCTATGAGCAGTTCTTC. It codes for CASSTIAGGRYEQFF.

The CDR3 spells CAAGVTYNEQFF. In DNA form, the CDR3 reads TGTGCCGCGGGGGTCACCTACAATGAGCAGTTCTTC. The V and J genes are TRBV10-3 and TRBJ2-1, with TRBD2 matching over 7 bases. Losses at the gene ends were 11 bases for V and 2 bases for J; bases not matched to a gene: 3. The CDR3 contains 12 residues. Germline CDR1 reads ENHRY; CDR2 reads SYGVKD.

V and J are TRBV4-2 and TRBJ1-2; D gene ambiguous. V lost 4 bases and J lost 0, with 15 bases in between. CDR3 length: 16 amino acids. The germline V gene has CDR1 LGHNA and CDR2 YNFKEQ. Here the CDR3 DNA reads TGTGCCAGCAGCCGAGGACCACAGCAGACTAACTATGGCTACACCTTC. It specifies CASSRGPQQTNYGYTF.

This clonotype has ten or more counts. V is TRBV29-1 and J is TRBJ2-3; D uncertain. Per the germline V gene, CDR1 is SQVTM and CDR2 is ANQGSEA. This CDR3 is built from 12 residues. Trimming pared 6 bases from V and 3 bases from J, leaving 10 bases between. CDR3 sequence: CSVTKGTDTQYF. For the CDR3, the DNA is TGCAGCGTGACGAAGGGTACAGATACGCAGTATTTT.

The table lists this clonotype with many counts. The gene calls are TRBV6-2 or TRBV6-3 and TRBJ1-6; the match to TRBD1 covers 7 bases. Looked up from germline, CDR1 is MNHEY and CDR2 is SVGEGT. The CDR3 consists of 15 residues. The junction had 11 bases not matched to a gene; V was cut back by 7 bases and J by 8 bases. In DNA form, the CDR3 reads TGTGCCAGCACCCGACAGGGACCAAACGATTCACCCCTCCACTTT. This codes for CASTRQGPNDSPLHF.

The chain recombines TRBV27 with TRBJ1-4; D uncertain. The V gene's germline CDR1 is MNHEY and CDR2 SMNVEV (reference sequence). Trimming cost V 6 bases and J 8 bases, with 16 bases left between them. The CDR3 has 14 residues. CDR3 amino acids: CASRPSWEEEKLFF. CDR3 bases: TGTGCCAGCAGACCATCATGGGAGGAGGAAAAACTGTTTTTT.

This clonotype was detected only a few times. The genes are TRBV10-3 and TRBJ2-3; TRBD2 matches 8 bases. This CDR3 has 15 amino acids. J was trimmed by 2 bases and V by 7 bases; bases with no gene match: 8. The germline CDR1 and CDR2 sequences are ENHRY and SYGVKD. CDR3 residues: CAIKISGGPTDTQYF. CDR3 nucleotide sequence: TGTGCCATCAAAATCAGCGGGGGACCCACAGATACGCAGTATTTT.

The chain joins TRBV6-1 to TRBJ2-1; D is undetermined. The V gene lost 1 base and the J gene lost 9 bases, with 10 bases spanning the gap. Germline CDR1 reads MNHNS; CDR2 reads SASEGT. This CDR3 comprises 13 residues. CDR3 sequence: CASSEDRVGEQFF. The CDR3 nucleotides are TGTGCCAGCAGTGAAGATAGGGTTGGTGAGCAGTTCTTC.

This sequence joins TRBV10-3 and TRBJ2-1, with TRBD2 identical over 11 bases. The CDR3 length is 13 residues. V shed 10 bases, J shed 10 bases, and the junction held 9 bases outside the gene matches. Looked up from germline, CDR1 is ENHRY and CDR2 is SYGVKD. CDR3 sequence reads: CASKGTSGGEQFF. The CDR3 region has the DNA TGTGCCAGCAAAGGGACTAGCGGCGGCGAGCAGTTCTTC.

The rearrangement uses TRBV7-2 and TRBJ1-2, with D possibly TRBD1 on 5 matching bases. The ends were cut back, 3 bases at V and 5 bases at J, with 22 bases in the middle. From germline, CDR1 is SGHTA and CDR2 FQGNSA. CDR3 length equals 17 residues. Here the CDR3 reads CASSFMDQRQMDYGYTF. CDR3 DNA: TGTGCCAGCAGCTTTATGGACCAACGACAGATGGATTATGGCTACACCTTC. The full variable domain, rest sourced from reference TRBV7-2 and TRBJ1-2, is GAGVSQSPSNKVTEKGKDVELRCDPISGHTALYWYRQSLGQGLEFLIYFQGNSAPDKSGLPSDRFSAERTGGSVSTLTIQRTQQEDSAVYLCASSFMDQRQMDYGYTFGSGTRLTVV.

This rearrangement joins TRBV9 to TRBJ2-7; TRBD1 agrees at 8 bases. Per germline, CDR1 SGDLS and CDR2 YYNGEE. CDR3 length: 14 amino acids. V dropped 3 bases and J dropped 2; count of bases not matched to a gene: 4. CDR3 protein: CASSGLDRAYEQYF. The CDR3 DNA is TGTGCCAGCAGCGGGTTGGACAGGGCCTACGAGCAGTACTTC.

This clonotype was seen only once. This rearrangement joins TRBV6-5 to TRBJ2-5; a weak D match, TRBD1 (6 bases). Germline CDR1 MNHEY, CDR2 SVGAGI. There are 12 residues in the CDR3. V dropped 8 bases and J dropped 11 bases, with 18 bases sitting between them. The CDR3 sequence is CASRGRGLSQYF. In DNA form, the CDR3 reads TGTGCCAGCCGGGGCAGGGGATTATCGCAGTACTTC.

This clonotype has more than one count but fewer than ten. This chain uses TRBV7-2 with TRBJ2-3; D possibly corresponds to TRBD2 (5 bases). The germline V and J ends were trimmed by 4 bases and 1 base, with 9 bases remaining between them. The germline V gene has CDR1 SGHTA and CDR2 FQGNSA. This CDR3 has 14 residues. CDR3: CASSSYGGTDTQYF. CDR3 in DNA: TGTGCCAGCAGCTCGTACGGGGGCACAGATACGCAGTATTTT.

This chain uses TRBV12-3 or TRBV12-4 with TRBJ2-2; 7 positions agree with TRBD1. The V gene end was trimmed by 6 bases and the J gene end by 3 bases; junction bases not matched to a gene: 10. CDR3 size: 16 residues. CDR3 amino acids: CASRPQSTGHTGELFF. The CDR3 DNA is TGTGCCAGCAGACCTCAATCGACAGGGCACACCGGGGAGCTGTTTTTT.